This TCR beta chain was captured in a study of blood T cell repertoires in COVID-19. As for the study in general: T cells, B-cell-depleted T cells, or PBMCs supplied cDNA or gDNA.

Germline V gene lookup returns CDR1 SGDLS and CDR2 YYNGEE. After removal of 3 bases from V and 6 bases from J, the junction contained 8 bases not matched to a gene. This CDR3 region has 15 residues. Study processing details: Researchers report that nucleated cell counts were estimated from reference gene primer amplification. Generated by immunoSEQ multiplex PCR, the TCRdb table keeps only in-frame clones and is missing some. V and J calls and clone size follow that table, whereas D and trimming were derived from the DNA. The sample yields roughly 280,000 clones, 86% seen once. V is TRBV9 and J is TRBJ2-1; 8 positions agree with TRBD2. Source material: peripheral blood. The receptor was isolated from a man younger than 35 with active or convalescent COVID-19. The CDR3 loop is CASSASGLGFNEQFF. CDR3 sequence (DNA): TGTGCCAGCAGCGCCTCGGGACTAGGTTTCAATGAGCAGTTCTTC.